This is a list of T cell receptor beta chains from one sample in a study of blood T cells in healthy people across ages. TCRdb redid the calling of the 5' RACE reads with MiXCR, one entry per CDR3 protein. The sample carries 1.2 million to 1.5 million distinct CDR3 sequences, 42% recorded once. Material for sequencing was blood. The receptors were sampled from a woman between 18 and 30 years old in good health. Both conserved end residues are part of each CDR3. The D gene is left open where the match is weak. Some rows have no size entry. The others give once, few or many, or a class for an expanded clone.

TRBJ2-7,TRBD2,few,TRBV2,TGTGCCAGCACCCCACCCTCAGCGGGAGGGGACGAGCAGTACTTC,CASTPPSAGGDEQYF
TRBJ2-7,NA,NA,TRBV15,TGTGCCACCAGCAGAGAGGCCAGGGGAAGGGACGAGCAGTACTTC,CATSREARGRDEQYF
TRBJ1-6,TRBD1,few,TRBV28,TGTGCCAGCAGTTTGCCCGGACAGGGAGAATCACCCCTCCACTTT,CASSLPGQGESPLHF
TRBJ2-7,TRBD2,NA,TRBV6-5,TGTGCCAGCATTCAAAAAGCTAGCGGGATAGTTTACGAGCAGTACTTC,CASIQKASGIVYEQYF
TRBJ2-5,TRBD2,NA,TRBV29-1,TGCAGCGTTGAAGATCTTGTCCGAGCGGGGGGTAGAGAGACCCAGTACTTC,CSVEDLVRAGGRETQYF
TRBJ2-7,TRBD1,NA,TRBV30,TGTGCCTGGAGCACAGGGGGACACGAGCAGTACTTC,CAWSTGGHEQYF
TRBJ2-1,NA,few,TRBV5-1,TGCGCCAGCAGCTTTGACGCGGGGAGCTCCTACAATGAGCAGTTCTTC,CASSFDAGSSYNEQFF
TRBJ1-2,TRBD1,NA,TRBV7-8,TGTGCCAGCAGCTCGACACCGGGGACAGGGCGTTATGGCTACACCTTC,CASSSTPGTGRYGYTF
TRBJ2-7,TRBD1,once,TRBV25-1,TGTGCCAGCAGACCGGACAGGGGGAACTCCTACGAGCAGTACTTC,CASRPDRGNSYEQYF
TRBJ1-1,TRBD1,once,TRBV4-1,TGCGCCAGCAGCCACTGGACAGGGGAGGGGACTGAAGCTTTCTTT,CASSHWTGEGTEAFF
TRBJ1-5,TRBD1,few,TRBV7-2,TGTGCCAGCAGCTCGGGACAGGGCAAAGATCAGCCCCAGCATTTT,CASSSGQGKDQPQHF
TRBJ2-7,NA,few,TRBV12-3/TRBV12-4,TGTGCCAGCAGTTCCTCCGGGAGCCACTACGAGCAGTACTTC,CASSSSGSHYEQYF
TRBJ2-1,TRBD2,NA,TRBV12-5,TGTGCTAGTGGTTTGGCAATTTTGGGACTAGCGGACAATGAGCAGTTCTTC,CASGLAILGLADNEQFF
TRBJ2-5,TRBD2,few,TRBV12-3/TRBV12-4,TGTGCCAGCAGTCCTAGCGGGGTGCAGTACTTC,CASSPSGVQYF
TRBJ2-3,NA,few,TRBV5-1,TGCGCCAGCAGCGCGGATCATCCTAGCACAGATACGCAGTATTTT,CASSADHPSTDTQYF
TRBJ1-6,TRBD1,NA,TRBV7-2,TGTGCCAGCAGCCCCCGGGACAGTTATAATTCACCCCTCCACTTT,CASSPRDSYNSPLHF
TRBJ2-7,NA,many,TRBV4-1,TGCGCCAGCAGCACGACGGGCCTTACCCTCTACGAGCAGTACTTC,CASSTTGLTLYEQYF
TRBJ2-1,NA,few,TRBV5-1,TGCGCCAGCAGCCCCGAGACTTACAATGAGCAGTTCTTC,CASSPETYNEQFF
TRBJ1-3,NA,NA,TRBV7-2,TGTGCCAGCAGCCCCATAGAATATCTCGGAAACACCATATATTTT,CASSPIEYLGNTIYF
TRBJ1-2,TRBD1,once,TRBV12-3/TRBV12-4,TGTGCCAGCAGTAAAGGCCCGGGACAGGGGAACTATGGCTACACCTTC,CASSKGPGQGNYGYTF
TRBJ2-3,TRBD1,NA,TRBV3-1,TGTGCCAGCAGCCACGGACAGGTGCATACGCAGTATTTT,CASSHGQVHTQYF
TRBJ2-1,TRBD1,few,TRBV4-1,TGCGCCAGCAGCCATAGGACAGGGCAAATATACAATGAGCAGTTCTTC,CASSHRTGQIYNEQFF
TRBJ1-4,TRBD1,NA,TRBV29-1,TGCAGCGTTGAACTTCCGACAGGGCGAAAACTGTTTTTT,CSVELPTGRKLFF
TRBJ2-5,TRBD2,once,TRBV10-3,TGTGCCATCAGTGAATCTGTGGTAGCGGGAGAAAATGAGCAGTACTTC,CAISESVVAGENEQYF
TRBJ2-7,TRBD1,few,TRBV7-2,TGTGCCAGCAGCCCGACAGGGGTGAGGTACGAGCAGTACTTC,CASSPTGVRYEQYF
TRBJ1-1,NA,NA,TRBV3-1,TGTGCCAGCAGCCAAGTGGCTACAAGTAACACTGAAGCTTTCTTT,CASSQVATSNTEAFF
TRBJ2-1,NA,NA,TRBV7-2,TGTGCCAGCAGCTTTCGGTTCACGTTGGGCTACAATGAGCAGTTCTTC,CASSFRFTLGYNEQFF
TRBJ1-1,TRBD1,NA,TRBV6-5,TGTGCCAGCAGTTCACGACAGGGGAGAGAAGCTTTCTTT,CASSSRQGREAFF
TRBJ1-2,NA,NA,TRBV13,TGTGCCAGCAGGCCTGGGGGAGATGGCTACACCTTC,CASRPGGDGYTF
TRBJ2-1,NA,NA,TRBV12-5,TGTGCTAGTGGTGCCCGAATAGCGGCTTCTAACAATGAGCAGTTCTTC,CASGARIAASNNEQFF
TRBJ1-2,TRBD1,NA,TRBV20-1,TGCAGTGCTACGACAGGGAATGGCTACACCTTC,CSATTGNGYTF
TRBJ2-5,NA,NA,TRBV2,TGTGCCAGCAGTGTTTACAGGGCTGAGACCCAGTACTTC,CASSVYRAETQYF
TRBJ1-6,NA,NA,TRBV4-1,TGCGCCAGCAGCCAAGGAGGCAAGGGGGTAGGTTCACCCCTCCACTTT,CASSQGGKGVGSPLHF
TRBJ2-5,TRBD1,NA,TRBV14,TGTGCCAGCGGAAGGGGGCTGGGTGAGACCCAGTACTTC,CASGRGLGETQYF
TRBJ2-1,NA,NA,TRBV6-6,TGTTCGGCCTGTTCTTCCTACAATGAGCAGTTCTTC,CSACSSYNEQFF
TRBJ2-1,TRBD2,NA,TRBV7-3,TGTGCCGGCCAGACTAGCGGGGGGCATGAGCAGTTCTTC,CAGQTSGGHEQFF
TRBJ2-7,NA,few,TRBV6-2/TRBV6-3,TGTGCCACCACGGGGGCGGGCACCTACGAGCAGTACTTC,CATTGAGTYEQYF
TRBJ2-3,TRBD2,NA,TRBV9,TGTGCCAGCAGCGTAGAGAGCGGGGGAACCGCCACAGATACGCAGTATTTT,CASSVESGGTATDTQYF
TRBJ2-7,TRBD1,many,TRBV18,TGTGCCAGCTCGCCCGGGACAGGGAACTACGAGCAGTACTTC,CASSPGTGNYEQYF
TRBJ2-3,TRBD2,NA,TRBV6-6,TGTGCCAGCAGACGATCCGGGACTATCCTCGCAGATACGCAGTATTTT,CASRRSGTILADTQYF
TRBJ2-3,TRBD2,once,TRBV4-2,TGTGCCAGCAGCCAAGCCTGGACGGGGGGGTCCACAGATACGCAGTATTTT,CASSQAWTGGSTDTQYF
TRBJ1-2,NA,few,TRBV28,TGTGCCAGCAGTCCGCTCGACGGGGGCTATGGCTACACCTTC,CASSPLDGGYGYTF